This T cell receptor (beta chain) is from a study of early T cells in non-severe SARS-CoV-2 infection. Broader study findings: Anti-spike CD8 responses were favored in VDJdb matching, and private and CD4 specificities were missed.

V trimming: 1 base; J trimming: 6 bases; junction bases outside the gene matches: 4. The CDR3 sequence is 14 residues long. As regards this clonotype: Antigen unknown.

TCRdb recomputed calls from the 5' RACE reads with MiXCR, one row per CDR3 protein. The sample has 80,000 or so distinct CDR3 sequences, about 10% seen once. This chain links TRBV12-3 or TRBV12-4 with TRBJ2-7; 9 nucleotides line up with TRBD1. The source of this sequence is an adult who was a healthcare worker with PCR-confirmed SARS-CoV-2 infection or an uninfected control (not recorded which). Material: whole blood, obtained at baseline. CDR3: CASSLVGQGTEQYF. Written as DNA, the CDR3 is TGTGCCAGCAGTTTAGTCGGACAGGGGACCGAGCAGTACTTC.